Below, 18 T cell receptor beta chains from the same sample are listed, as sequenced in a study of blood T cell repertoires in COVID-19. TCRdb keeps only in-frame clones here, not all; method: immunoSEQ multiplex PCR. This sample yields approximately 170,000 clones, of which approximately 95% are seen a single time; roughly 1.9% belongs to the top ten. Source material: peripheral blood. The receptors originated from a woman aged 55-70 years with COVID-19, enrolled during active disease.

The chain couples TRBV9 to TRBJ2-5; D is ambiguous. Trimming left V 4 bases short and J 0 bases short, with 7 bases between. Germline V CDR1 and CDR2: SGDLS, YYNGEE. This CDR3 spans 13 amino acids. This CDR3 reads CASSSGHQETQYF. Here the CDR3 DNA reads TGTGCCAGCAGCTCTGGGCACCAAGAGACCCAGTACTTC.

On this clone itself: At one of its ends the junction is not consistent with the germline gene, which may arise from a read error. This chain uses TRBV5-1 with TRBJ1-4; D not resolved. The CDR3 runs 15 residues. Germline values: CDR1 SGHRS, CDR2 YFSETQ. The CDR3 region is CASTLRPGGEEKLFF. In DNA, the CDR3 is TGCGCCAGCACCTTGCGGCCAGGTGGGGAGGAAAAACTGTTTTTT. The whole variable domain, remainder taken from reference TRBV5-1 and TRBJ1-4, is KAGVTQTPRYLIKTRGQQVTLSCSPISGHRSVSWYQQTPGQGLQFLFEYFSETQRNKGNFPGRFSGRQFSNSRSEMNVSTLELGDSALYLCASTLRPGGEEKLFFGSGTQLSVL.

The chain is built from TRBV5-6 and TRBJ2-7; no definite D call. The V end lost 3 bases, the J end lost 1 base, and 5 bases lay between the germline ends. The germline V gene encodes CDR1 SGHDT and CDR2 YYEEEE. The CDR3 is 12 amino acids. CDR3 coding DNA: TGTGCCAGCAGCTCCACTTCCTACGAGCAGTACTTC. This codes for CASSSTSYEQYF.

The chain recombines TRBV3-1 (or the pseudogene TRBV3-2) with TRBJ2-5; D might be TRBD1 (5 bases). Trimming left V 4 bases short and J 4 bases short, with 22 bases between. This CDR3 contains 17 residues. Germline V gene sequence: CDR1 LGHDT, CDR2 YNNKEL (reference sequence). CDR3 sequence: CASSRSRSRVWGETQYF. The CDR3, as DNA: TGTGCCAGCAGCCGAAGTAGGAGCAGGGTGTGGGGAGAGACCCAGTACTTC.

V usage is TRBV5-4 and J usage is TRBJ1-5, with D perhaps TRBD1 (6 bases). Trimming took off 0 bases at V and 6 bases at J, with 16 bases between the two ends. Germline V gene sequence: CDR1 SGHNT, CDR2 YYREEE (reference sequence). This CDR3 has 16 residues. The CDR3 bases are TGTGCCAGCAGCTTGGGCGGGGGCAGACGCAGTCAGCCCCAGCATTTT. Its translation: CASSLGGGRRSQPQHF.

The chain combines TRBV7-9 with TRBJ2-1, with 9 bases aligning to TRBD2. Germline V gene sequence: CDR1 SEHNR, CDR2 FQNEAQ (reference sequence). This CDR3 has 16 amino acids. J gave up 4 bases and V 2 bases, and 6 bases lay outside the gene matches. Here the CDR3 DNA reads TGTGCCAGCAGCTTAAACCGACTAGCGGTTTACAATGAGCAGTTCTTC. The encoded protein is CASSLNRLAVYNEQFF.

Written as DNA, the CDR3 is TGTGCCAGCAGCTTGTATCGAGCCCGGAACACTGAAGCTTTCTTT. Translated: CASSLYRARNTEAFF. The chain has TRBV7-3 and TRBJ1-1; D is unclear. V was pared by 3 bases and J by 1 base, with 12 bases between. CDR3 length equals 15 residues. Germline loops: CDR1 SGHTA, CDR2 FQGTGA.

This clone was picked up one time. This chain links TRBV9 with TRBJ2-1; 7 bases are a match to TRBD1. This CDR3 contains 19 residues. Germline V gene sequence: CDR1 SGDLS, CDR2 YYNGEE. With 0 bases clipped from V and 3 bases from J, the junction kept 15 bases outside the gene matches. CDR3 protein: CASSVATPTHRDSYNEQFF. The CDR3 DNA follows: TGTGCCAGCAGCGTAGCTACACCAACTCACCGGGACAGCTACAATGAGCAGTTCTTC. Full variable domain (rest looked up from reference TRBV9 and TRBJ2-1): DSGVTQTPKHLITATGQRVTLRCSPRSGDLSVYWYQQSLDQGLQFLIQYYNGEERAKGNILERFSAQQFPDLHSELNLSSLELGDSALYFCASSVATPTHRDSYNEQFFGPGTRLTVL.

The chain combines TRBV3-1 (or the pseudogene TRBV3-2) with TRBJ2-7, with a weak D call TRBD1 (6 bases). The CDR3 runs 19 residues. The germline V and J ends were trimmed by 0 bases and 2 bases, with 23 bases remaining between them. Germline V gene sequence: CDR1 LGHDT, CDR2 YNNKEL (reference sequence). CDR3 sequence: CASSQEGRGLVANPYEQYF. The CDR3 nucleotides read TGTGCCAGCAGCCAAGAGGGCAGGGGATTGGTAGCGAACCCCTACGAGCAGTACTTC.

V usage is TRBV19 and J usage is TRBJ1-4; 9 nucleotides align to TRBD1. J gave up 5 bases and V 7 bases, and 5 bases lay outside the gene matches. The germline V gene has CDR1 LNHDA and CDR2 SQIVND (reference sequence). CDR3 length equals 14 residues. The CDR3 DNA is TGTGCCAGTAACCCGACAGGGGGGAATGAAAAACTGTTTTTT. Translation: CASNPTGGNEKLFF.

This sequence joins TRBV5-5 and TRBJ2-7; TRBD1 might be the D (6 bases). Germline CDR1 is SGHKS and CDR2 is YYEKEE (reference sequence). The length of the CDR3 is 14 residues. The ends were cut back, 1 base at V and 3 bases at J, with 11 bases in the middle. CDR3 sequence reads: CASSLSAGDYEQYF. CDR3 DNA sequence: TGTGCCAGCAGCTTGTCGGCAGGGGACTACGAGCAGTACTTC.

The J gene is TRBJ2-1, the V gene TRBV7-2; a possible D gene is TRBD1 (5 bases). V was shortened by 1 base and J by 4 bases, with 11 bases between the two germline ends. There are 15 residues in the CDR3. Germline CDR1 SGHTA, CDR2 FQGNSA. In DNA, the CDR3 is TGTGCCAGCAGCTTAGGGCAGGGTGCTTACAATGAGCAGTTCTTC. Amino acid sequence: CASSLGQGAYNEQFF.

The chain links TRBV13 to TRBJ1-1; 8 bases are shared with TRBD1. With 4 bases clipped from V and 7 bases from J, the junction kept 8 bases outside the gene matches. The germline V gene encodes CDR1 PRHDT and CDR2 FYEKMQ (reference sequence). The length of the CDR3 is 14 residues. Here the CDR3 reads CASSWGQGAIEAFF. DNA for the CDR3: TGTGCCAGCAGCTGGGGCCAGGGGGCGATTGAAGCTTTCTTT.

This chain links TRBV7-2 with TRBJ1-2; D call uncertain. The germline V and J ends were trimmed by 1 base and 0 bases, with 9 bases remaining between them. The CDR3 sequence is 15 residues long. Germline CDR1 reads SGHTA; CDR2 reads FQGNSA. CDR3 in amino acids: CASSLGPSANYGYTF. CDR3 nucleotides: TGTGCCAGCAGCTTAGGCCCCAGCGCTAACTATGGCTACACCTTC.

The CDR3 loop is CSAQPGDSGNTIYF. Written as DNA, the CDR3 is TGCAGCGCCCAACCCGGGGACTCTGGAAACACCATATATTTT. The chain is built from TRBV29-1 and TRBJ1-3, with no clear D. Germline CDR1 and CDR2: SQVTM and ANQGSEA. CDR3 size: 14 residues. Trimming removed 7 bases from V and 0 bases from J, with 13 bases in between.

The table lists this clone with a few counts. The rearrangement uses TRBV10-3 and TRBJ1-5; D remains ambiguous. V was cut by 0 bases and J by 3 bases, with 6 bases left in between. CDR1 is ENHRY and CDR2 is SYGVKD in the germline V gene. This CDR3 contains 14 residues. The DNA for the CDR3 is TGTGCCATCAGTGAGTCGGCCCCCAATCAGCCCCAGCATTTT. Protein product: CAISESAPNQPQHF.

CDR3 region: CASSQTRVPNEKLFF. In DNA, the CDR3 is TGTGCCAGCAGCCAGACCAGGGTTCCTAATGAAAAACTGTTTTTT. The V and J genes are TRBV4-2 and TRBJ1-4; possibly TRBD1 for D (5 bases). Germline lookup yields CDR1 LGHNA and CDR2 YNFKEQ. The CDR3 is 15 residues long. Trimming removed 3 bases from V and 3 bases from J, with 11 bases in between.

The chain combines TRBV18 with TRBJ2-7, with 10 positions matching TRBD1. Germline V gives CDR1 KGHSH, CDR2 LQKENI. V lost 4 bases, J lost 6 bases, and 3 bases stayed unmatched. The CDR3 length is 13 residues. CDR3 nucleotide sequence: TGTGCCAGCTCACGGGACAGGGGACGCGAGCAGTACTTC. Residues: CASSRDRGREQYF.